The rows below give T cell receptor beta chains drawn from one sample of a study of blood T cell repertoires in COVID-19. Sequencing used immunoSEQ multiplex PCR; TCRdb keeps in-frame clones, though not all of them. The repertoire holds some 200,000 clones, with around 83% as singletons. The sample comprised peripheral blood. The receptors originated from a woman aged 40 to 49 with acute or convalescent COVID-19. The CDR3 runs from the conserved cysteine through the conserved F or W. The D gene is left open where the match is weak. Clone size is given for some rows only: seen once, a few or many times, or a class if the clone is expanded.

J gene: TRBJ1-5
clone size: -
D gene: -
V gene: TRBV7-9
CDR3 DNA: TGTGCCAGCAGCTTAGGCGGGGGCGGCAATCAGCCCCAGCATTTT
CDR3 protein: CASSLGGGGNQPQHF

J gene: TRBJ2-7
clone size: -
D gene: TRBD2
V gene: TRBV28
CDR3 DNA: TGTGCCAGCAGCCAATGGCCGGGTTCTAGCGGGATTCTCGCCTACGAGCAGTACTTC
CDR3 protein: CASSQWPGSSGILAYEQYF

J gene: TRBJ1-5
clone size: -
D gene: TRBD1
V gene: TRBV19
CDR3 DNA: TGTGCCAGTAGTGCGGGACAGGGATATCAGCCCCAGCATTTT
CDR3 protein: CASSAGQGYQPQHF

J gene: TRBJ1-2
clone size: -
D gene: -
V gene: TRBV2
CDR3 DNA: TGTGCCAGCAGTGACAGGACTAACTATGGCTACACCTTC
CDR3 protein: CASSDRTNYGYTF

J gene: TRBJ1-2
clone size: -
D gene: -
V gene: TRBV12-3/TRBV12-4
CDR3 DNA: TGTGCCAGCAGTTTAGGGGAGTTTGGCTACACCTTC
CDR3 protein: CASSLGEFGYTF

J gene: TRBJ1-1
clone size: -
D gene: -
V gene: TRBV2
CDR3 DNA: TGTGCCAGCAGTGACAGGGGAGGGAACGCTGAAGCTTTCTTT
CDR3 protein: CASSDRGGNAEAFF

J gene: TRBJ1-1
clone size: once
D gene: -
V gene: TRBV6-5
CDR3 DNA: TGTGCCAGCAGTTACTCAAGGGGGGGCACTGAAGCTTTCTTT
CDR3 protein: CASSYSRGGTEAFF

J gene: TRBJ1-1
clone size: -
D gene: TRBD1
V gene: TRBV2
CDR3 DNA: TGTGCCAGCAGTGATAGGGACAGGGGAACTGAAGCTTTCTTT
CDR3 protein: CASSDRDRGTEAFF

J gene: TRBJ1-5
clone size: -
D gene: -
V gene: TRBV15
CDR3 DNA: TGTGCCACCAGCAGAGGGCATGGAGGGAGCAATCAGCCCCAGCATTTT
CDR3 protein: CATSRGHGGSNQPQHF

J gene: TRBJ2-5
clone size: -
D gene: -
V gene: TRBV5-6
CDR3 DNA: TGTGCCAGCACCCAAGCGGGACACCTATACCGTATTCGGGAGACCCAGTACTTC
CDR3 protein: CASTQAGHLYRIRETQYF

J gene: TRBJ2-7
clone size: -
D gene: -
V gene: TRBV6-2/TRBV6-3
CDR3 DNA: TGTGCCAGCAGTTACTCGGTGACGGGCTCCTACGAGCAGTACTTC
CDR3 protein: CASSYSVTGSYEQYF

J gene: TRBJ2-7
clone size: few
D gene: -
V gene: TRBV29-1
CDR3 DNA: TGCAGCGTGACAGGTAACTACGAGCAGTACTTC
CDR3 protein: CSVTGNYEQYF

J gene: TRBJ2-3
clone size: -
D gene: TRBD2
V gene: TRBV2
CDR3 DNA: TGTGCCAGCAGTGAATGGTCCCTAGCGGCCTACACAGATACGCAGTATTTT
CDR3 protein: CASSEWSLAAYTDTQYF

J gene: TRBJ1-5
clone size: -
D gene: -
V gene: TRBV28
CDR3 DNA: TGTGCCAGCAGTTACGACAGGAATCAGCCCCAGCATTTT
CDR3 protein: CASSYDRNQPQHF

J gene: TRBJ1-1
clone size: -
D gene: -
V gene: TRBV6-5
CDR3 DNA: TGTGCCAGCCGAGGTTGGTCTAAAGCAACTGAAGCTTTCTTT
CDR3 protein: CASRGWSKATEAFF

J gene: TRBJ2-3
clone size: -
D gene: TRBD1
V gene: TRBV5-6
CDR3 DNA: TGTGCCAGCAGCTTATTGACAGGGACCACAGATACGCAGTATTTT
CDR3 protein: CASSLLTGTTDTQYF

J gene: TRBJ2-1
clone size: -
D gene: TRBD2
V gene: TRBV27
CDR3 DNA: TGTGCCAGCAGTTTAAAAGCGGGAGGGCCCAATGAGCAGTTCTTC
CDR3 protein: CASSLKAGGPNEQFF

J gene: TRBJ1-4
clone size: -
D gene: TRBD1
V gene: TRBV2
CDR3 DNA: TGTGCCAGCAGCGTGACAGGGTTAAATGAAAAACTGTTTTTT
CDR3 protein: CASSVTGLNEKLFF

J gene: TRBJ2-2
clone size: -
D gene: TRBD2
V gene: TRBV2
CDR3 DNA: TGTGCCAGCAGGCCCACTAGCGGGAGGGCCCTCGAGGAGCTGTTTTTT
CDR3 protein: CASRPTSGRALEELFF

J gene: TRBJ2-1
clone size: -
D gene: -
V gene: TRBV25-1
CDR3 DNA: TGTGCCAGCAGTGAGGGCCCTGGGCAGTTCTTC
CDR3 protein: CASSEGPGQFF

J gene: TRBJ2-3
clone size: -
D gene: -
V gene: TRBV5-4
CDR3 DNA: TGTGCCAGCAGCTTGGATGCCCGGAGCACAGATACGCAGTATTTT
CDR3 protein: CASSLDARSTDTQYF

J gene: TRBJ2-2
clone size: -
D gene: TRBD2
V gene: TRBV3-1/TRBV3-2
CDR3 DNA: TGTGCCAGCAATCCGACTAGCGGGTCCGGGGAGCTGTTTTTT
CDR3 protein: CASNPTSGSGELFF

J gene: TRBJ2-1
clone size: -
D gene: -
V gene: TRBV10-1
CDR3 DNA: TGCGCCAGCAGTGCGGACGGGAGCTCCTACAATGAGCAGTTCTTC
CDR3 protein: CASSADGSSYNEQFF

J gene: TRBJ2-1
clone size: -
D gene: TRBD2
V gene: TRBV5-1
CDR3 DNA: TGCGCCAGCAGGTTAGCGGGGGCAGTTTCGTATGAGCAGTTCTTC
CDR3 protein: CASRLAGAVSYEQFF

J gene: TRBJ1-1
clone size: -
D gene: -
V gene: TRBV7-2
CDR3 DNA: TGTGCCAGCAGCCACGACAGTTTGAACACTGAAGCTTTCTTT
CDR3 protein: CASSHDSLNTEAFF

J gene: TRBJ2-3
clone size: -
D gene: -
V gene: TRBV2
CDR3 DNA: TGTGCCAGCACCTACTCGAATACGCAGTATTTT
CDR3 protein: CASTYSNTQYF

J gene: TRBJ1-5
clone size: -
D gene: -
V gene: TRBV5-1
CDR3 DNA: TGCGCCAGCAGCTTGGATTCGGGGGGCGATCAGCCCCAGCATTTT
CDR3 protein: CASSLDSGGDQPQHF

J gene: TRBJ1-1
clone size: -
D gene: -
V gene: TRBV11-2
CDR3 DNA: TGTGCCAGCAGCTCCATTCTGGGGGGGACCACTGAAGCTTTCTTT
CDR3 protein: CASSSILGGTTEAFF

J gene: TRBJ1-6
clone size: once
D gene: -
V gene: TRBV28
CDR3 DNA: TGTGCCAGCGCCGACAGCAATCGGTCACCCCTCCACTTT
CDR3 protein: CASADSNRSPLHF

J gene: TRBJ1-4
clone size: -
D gene: -
V gene: TRBV6-5
CDR3 DNA: TGTGCCAGCAGTTACTCGTCCGGGGGGGAAATGGAAAAACTGTTTTTT
CDR3 protein: CASSYSSGGEMEKLFF